This TCR beta chain was recorded in a study of blood T cell repertoires in COVID-19. V lost 4 bases and J lost 6; bases outside the gene matches: 10. The CDR3 has 16 amino acids. Germline V lookup: CDR1 SGHRS, CDR2 YFSETQ. Here immunoSEQ multiplex PCR was the method, and the copy in TCRdb shows in-frame clones only, minus some. Of around 80,000 clones listed, roughly 91% are singletons. The sample taken for sequencing was peripheral blood. This receptor was taken from a man aged 55 to 70 with acute or convalescent COVID-19. The chain couples TRBV5-1 to TRBJ2-2; 9 positions agree with TRBD2. The CDR3 spells CASSMESSGRSGELFF. CDR3 in DNA: TGCGCCAGCAGCATGGAATCCAGCGGGAGGTCCGGGGAGCTGTTTTTT.